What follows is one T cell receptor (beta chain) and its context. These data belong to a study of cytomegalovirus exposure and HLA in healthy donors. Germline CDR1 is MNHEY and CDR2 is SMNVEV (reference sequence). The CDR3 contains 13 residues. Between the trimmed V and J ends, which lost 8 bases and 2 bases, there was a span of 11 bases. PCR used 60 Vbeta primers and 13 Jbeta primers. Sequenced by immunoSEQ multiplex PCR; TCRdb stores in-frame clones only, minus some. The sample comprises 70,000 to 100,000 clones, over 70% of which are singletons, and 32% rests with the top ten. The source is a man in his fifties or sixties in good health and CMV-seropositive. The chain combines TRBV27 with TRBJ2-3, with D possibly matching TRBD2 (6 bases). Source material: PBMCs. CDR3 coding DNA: TGTGCCAGCCGACTAGGGTCCACAGATACGCAGTATTTT. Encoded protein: CASRLGSTDTQYF.